This TCR beta chain was identified in a study of neoadjuvant anti-PD-1 for oral cavity cancer. Overall study context: Non-progressing patients received a fourth nivolumab dose near day 43, then surgery on days 50-56.

Time point specified: after neoadjuvant nivolumab, at surgical resection. Blood cells were analyzed directly, without culture or expansion. The CDR3 has 14 residues. The V gene's germline CDR1 is SGHTA and CDR2 FQGTGA. V lost 5 bases, J lost 7 bases, and 7 bases stayed unmatched. This table comes from immunoSEQ multiplex PCR, and its TCRdb copy is limited to in-frame clones, with some not included. Of 11,000 to 15,000 clones detected, roughly 74% appear once; the ten largest clones hold approximately 2%. Material: PBMCs, obtained after nivolumab (anti-PD-1) treatment. The chain recombines TRBV7-3 with TRBJ2-1; 8 nucleotides agree with TRBD1. The sequence derives from a person aged 35 to 85 with oral cavity squamous cell carcinoma. Here the CDR3 reads CASSPNRGMNEQFF. The DNA of the CDR3 is TGTGCCAGCAGCCCAAACAGGGGGATGAATGAGCAGTTCTTC. The full variable domain, rest sourced from reference TRBV7-3 and TRBJ2-1, is GAGVSQTPSNKVTEKGKYVELRCDPISGHTALYWYRQSLGQGPEFLIYFQGTGAADDSGLPNDRFFAVRPEGSVSTLKIQRTERGDSAVYLCASSPNRGMNEQFFGPGTRLTVL.